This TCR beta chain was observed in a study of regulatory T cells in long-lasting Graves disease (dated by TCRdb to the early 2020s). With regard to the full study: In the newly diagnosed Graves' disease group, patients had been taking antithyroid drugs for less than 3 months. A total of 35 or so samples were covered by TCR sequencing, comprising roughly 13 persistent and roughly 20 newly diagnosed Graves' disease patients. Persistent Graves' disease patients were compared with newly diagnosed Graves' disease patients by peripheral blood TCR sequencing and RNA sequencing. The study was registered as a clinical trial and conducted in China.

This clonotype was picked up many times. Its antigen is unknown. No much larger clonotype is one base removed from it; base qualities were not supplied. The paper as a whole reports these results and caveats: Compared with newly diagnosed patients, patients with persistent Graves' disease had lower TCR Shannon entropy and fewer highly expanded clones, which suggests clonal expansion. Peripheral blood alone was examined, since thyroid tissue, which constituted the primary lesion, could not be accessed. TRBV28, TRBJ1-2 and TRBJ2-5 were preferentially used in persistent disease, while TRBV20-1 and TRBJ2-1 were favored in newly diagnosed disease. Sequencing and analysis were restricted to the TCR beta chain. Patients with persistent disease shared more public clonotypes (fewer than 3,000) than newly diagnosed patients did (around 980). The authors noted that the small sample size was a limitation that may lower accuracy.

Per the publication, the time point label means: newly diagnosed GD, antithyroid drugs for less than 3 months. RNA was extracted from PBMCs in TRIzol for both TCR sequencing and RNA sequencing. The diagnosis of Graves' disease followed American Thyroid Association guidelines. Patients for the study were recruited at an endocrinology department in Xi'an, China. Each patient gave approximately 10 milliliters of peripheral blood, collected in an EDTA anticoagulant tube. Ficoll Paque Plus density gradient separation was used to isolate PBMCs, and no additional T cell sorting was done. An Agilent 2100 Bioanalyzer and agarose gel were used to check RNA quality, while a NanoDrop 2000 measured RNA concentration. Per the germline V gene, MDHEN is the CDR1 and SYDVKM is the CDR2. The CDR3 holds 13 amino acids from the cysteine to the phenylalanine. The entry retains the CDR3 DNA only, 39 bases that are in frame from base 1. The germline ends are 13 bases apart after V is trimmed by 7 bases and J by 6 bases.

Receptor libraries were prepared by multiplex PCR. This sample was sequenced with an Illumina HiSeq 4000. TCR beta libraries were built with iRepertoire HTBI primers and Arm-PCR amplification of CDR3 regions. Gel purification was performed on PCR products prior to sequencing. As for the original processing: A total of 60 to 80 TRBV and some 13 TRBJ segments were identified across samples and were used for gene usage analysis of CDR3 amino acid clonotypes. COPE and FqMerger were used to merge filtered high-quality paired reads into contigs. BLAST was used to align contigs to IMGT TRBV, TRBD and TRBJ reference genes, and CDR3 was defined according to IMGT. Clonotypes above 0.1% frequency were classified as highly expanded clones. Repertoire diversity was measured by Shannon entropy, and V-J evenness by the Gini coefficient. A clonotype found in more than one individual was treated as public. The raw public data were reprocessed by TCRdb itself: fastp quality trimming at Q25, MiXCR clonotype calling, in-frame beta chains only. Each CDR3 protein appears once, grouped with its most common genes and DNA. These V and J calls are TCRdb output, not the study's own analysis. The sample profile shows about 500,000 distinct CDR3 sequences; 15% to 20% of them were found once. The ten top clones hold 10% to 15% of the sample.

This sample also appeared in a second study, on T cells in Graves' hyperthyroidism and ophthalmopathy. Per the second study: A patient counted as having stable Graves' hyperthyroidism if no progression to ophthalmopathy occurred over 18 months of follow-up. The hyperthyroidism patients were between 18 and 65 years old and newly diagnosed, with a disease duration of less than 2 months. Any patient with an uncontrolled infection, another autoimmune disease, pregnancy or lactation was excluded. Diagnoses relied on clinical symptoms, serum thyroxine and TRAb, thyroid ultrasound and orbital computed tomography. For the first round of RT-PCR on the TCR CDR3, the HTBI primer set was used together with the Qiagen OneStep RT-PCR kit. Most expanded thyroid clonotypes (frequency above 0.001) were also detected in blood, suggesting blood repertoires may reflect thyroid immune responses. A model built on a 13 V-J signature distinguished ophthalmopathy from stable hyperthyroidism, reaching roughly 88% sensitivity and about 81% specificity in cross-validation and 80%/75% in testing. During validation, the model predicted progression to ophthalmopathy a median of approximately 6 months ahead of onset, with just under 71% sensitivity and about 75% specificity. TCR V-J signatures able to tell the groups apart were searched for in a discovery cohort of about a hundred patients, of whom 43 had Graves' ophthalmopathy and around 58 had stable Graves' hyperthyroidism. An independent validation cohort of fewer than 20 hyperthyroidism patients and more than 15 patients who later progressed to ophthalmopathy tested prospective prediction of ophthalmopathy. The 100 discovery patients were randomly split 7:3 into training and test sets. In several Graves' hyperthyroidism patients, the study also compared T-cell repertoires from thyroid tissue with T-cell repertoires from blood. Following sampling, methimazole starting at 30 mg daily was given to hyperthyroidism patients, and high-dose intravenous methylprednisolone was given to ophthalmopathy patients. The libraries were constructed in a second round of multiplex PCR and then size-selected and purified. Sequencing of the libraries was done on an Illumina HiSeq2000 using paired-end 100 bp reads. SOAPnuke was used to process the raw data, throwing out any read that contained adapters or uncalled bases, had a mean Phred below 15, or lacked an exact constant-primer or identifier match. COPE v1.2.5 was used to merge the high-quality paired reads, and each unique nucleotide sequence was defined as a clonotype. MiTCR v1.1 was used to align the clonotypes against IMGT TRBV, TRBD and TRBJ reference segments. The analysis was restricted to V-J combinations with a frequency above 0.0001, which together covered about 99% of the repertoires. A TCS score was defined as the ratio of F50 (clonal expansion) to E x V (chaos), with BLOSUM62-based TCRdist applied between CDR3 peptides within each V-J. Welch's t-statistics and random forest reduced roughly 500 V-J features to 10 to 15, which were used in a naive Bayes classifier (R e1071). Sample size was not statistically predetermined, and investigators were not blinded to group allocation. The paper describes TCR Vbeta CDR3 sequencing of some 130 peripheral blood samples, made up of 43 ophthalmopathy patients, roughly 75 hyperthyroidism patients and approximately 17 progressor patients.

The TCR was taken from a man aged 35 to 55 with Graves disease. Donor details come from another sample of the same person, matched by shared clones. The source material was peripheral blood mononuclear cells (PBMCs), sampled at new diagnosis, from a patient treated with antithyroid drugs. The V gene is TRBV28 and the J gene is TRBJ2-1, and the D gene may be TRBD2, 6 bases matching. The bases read TGTGCCAGCATTGGAGCGGGTTTCAATGAGCAGTTCTTC. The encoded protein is CASIGAGFNEQFF.